The clone carrying this T cell receptor (beta chain) was detected only a few times. V dropped 8 bases and J dropped 6; count of bases not matched to a gene: 4. CDR1 and CDR2 from the germline V gene are KGHSH and LQKENI. The CDR3 is made up of 13 amino acids. Produced via immunoSEQ multiplex PCR; TCRdb's table is partial and in-frame only. This table holds tens of thousands of clones, roughly 87% found once. This sample is drawn from a study of blood T cell repertoires in COVID-19. Overall study: Acute-phase and convalescent COVID-19 samples originated in the United States, Italy and Spain. Nucleic acid was either cDNA or gDNA, and it came from T cells, B-cell-depleted T cells, or PBMCs.

The chain links TRBV18 to TRBJ1-6; TRBD1 aligns across 7 bases. The receptor was derived from a woman aged 60-75 years with acute or convalescent COVID-19. Sequenced material: peripheral blood. The CDR3: CASQQGFNSPLHF. The DNA of the CDR3 is TGTGCCAGCCAACAGGGGTTTAATTCACCCCTCCACTTT.